The rows below give T cell receptor beta chains drawn from one sample of a study of blood T cell repertoires in COVID-19. Clones were read by immunoSEQ multiplex PCR, and TCRdb kept only the in-frame ones, dropping some. The repertoire includes roughly 250,000 clones, about 89% of them detected once, and around 10% sits in the top ten. The sample consisted of peripheral blood. These receptors came from a man aged 35-49 years who had recovered from COVID-19. Each CDR3 is given with its conserved first and last residue. The D gene is left open where the match is weak. Only part of the rows carry a size: once, few, many, or a class if the clone is expanded.

cdr3_nt: TGTGCCAGCAGCCAAGTAAGCGGGAGAAAAACCGGGGAGCTGTTTTTT
cdr3_aa: CASSQVSGRKTGELFF
clone_size: -
v_call: TRBV3-1/TRBV3-2
d_call: TRBD2
j_call: TRBJ2-2

cdr3_nt: TGTGCCAGCAGTCCACGTCGCGGTTTGAACACTGAAGCTTTCTTT
cdr3_aa: CASSPRRGLNTEAFF
clone_size: -
v_call: TRBV27
d_call: -
j_call: TRBJ1-1

cdr3_nt: TGTGCCAGCCGTCCGTGTGGGGGGGGTAACATTCAGTACTTC
cdr3_aa: CASRPCGGGNIQYF
clone_size: -
v_call: TRBV6-7
d_call: TRBD2
j_call: TRBJ2-4

cdr3_nt: TGCAGCGTTGGACAGGGGGTGGGTGGGCTGAGGTTTGGTGAAGCTTTCTTT
cdr3_aa: CSVGQGVGGLRFGEAFF
clone_size: -
v_call: TRBV29-1
d_call: TRBD1
j_call: TRBJ1-1

cdr3_nt: TGCGCCAGCAGCTCGGAGGGGTTAGGCTACACCTTC
cdr3_aa: CASSSEGLGYTF
clone_size: -
v_call: TRBV5-1
d_call: -
j_call: TRBJ1-2

cdr3_nt: TGTGCCAGCAGCGATACGGGACTTTCTAACTATGGCTACACCTTC
cdr3_aa: CASSDTGLSNYGYTF
clone_size: -
v_call: TRBV2
d_call: -
j_call: TRBJ1-2

cdr3_nt: TGTGCCAGCAGCACCGAGACAGCAGCGATGGCTGAAGCTTTCTTT
cdr3_aa: CASSTETAAMAEAFF
clone_size: -
v_call: TRBV7-9
d_call: -
j_call: TRBJ1-1

cdr3_nt: TGTGCCAGCAGCTACCGTGGGAGGGACTACGAGCAGTACTTC
cdr3_aa: CASSYRGRDYEQYF
clone_size: -
v_call: TRBV7-9
d_call: TRBD2
j_call: TRBJ2-7

cdr3_nt: TGTGCCACCAGCAGAGATCGGGGGGGGGCAACGGGCTCCTACGAGCAGTACTTC
cdr3_aa: CATSRDRGGATGSYEQYF
clone_size: -
v_call: TRBV15
d_call: TRBD2
j_call: TRBJ2-7

cdr3_nt: TGCGCCAGCAGCCGCTATTTGACAGGGGGCGCCGGGACCGGGGAGCTGTTTTTT
cdr3_aa: CASSRYLTGGAGTGELFF
clone_size: -
v_call: TRBV4-3
d_call: TRBD1
j_call: TRBJ2-2

cdr3_nt: TGTGCCAGCAGACAGGGGTCCTCCTATAATTCACCCCTCCACTTT
cdr3_aa: CASRQGSSYNSPLHF
clone_size: -
v_call: TRBV27
d_call: TRBD1
j_call: TRBJ1-6

cdr3_nt: TGCAGCGTCGCCACAGGGGGGAGGGAGACCCAGTACTTC
cdr3_aa: CSVATGGRETQYF
clone_size: -
v_call: TRBV29-1
d_call: TRBD1
j_call: TRBJ2-5

cdr3_nt: TGTGCCAGCAGCAATGGGACAGGGCGACCCACAGATACGCAGTATTTT
cdr3_aa: CASSNGTGRPTDTQYF
clone_size: -
v_call: TRBV21-1
d_call: -
j_call: TRBJ2-3

cdr3_nt: TGTGCCAGCAGCTACGGGCCGGGGGAGCAGTTCTTC
cdr3_aa: CASSYGPGEQFF
clone_size: -
v_call: TRBV11-3
d_call: -
j_call: TRBJ2-1

cdr3_nt: TGTGCCAGCAGCAAAGGGAACCAGCCCGGAGGGGGGGGTGGAACCAAAAACATTCAGTACTTC
cdr3_aa: CASSKGNQPGGGGGTKNIQYF
clone_size: once
v_call: TRBV21-1
d_call: -
j_call: TRBJ2-4

cdr3_nt: TGTGCCATCAGTCCCGGTATAGCGGGACTAACCGGGGAGCTGTTTTTT
cdr3_aa: CAISPGIAGLTGELFF
clone_size: -
v_call: TRBV10-3
d_call: TRBD2
j_call: TRBJ2-2

cdr3_nt: TGTGCCAGCAGCCAAGAGGGGCTAGCCTACGAGCAGTACTTC
cdr3_aa: CASSQEGLAYEQYF
clone_size: -
v_call: TRBV4-2
d_call: -
j_call: TRBJ2-7

cdr3_nt: TGTGCCAGCAGTGAATGGGGACTCAATGAGCAGTTCTTC
cdr3_aa: CASSEWGLNEQFF
clone_size: -
v_call: TRBV25-1
d_call: -
j_call: TRBJ2-1

cdr3_nt: TGTGCCAGTAAAATGGCAGCTAATGAAAAACTGTTTTTT
cdr3_aa: CASKMAANEKLFF
clone_size: -
v_call: TRBV19
d_call: -
j_call: TRBJ1-4

cdr3_nt: TGTGCCAGCAGCTCCGCACAGGGATGGGAGACCCAGTACTTC
cdr3_aa: CASSSAQGWETQYF
clone_size: few
v_call: TRBV5-8
d_call: -
j_call: TRBJ2-5

cdr3_nt: TGCGCCAGCAGCCAAGCGAGGACAGGGAGAAGTGAAAAACTGTTTTTT
cdr3_aa: CASSQARTGRSEKLFF
clone_size: -
v_call: TRBV4-3
d_call: TRBD1
j_call: TRBJ1-4

cdr3_nt: TGTGCCAGCAGTCTGAAGGGGGCGTCGAGCTACAATGAGCAGTTCTTC
cdr3_aa: CASSLKGASSYNEQFF
clone_size: -
v_call: TRBV7-2
d_call: TRBD1
j_call: TRBJ2-1

cdr3_nt: TGTGCCAGCACCCTTCAAGAGACCCAGTACTTC
cdr3_aa: CASTLQETQYF
clone_size: -
v_call: TRBV7-2
d_call: -
j_call: TRBJ2-5

cdr3_nt: TGTGCCAGTAGTACAGCGGGGGGTAAGGCCTACGAGCAGTACTTC
cdr3_aa: CASSTAGGKAYEQYF
clone_size: -
v_call: TRBV19
d_call: TRBD2
j_call: TRBJ2-7

cdr3_nt: TGTGCCAGCAGTGATTCAGGGACAGCCCTTACAGATACGCAGTATTTT
cdr3_aa: CASSDSGTALTDTQYF
clone_size: -
v_call: TRBV2
d_call: TRBD1
j_call: TRBJ2-3

cdr3_nt: TGTGCCAGCAGCTTAAATCGGGGGGGCTGGCCCGCCTACGAGCAGTACTTC
cdr3_aa: CASSLNRGGWPAYEQYF
clone_size: -
v_call: TRBV7-9
d_call: TRBD2
j_call: TRBJ2-7

cdr3_nt: TGTGCCACCAGCAGAGATCGGAGGCAGGGGGGACCCCTCCACTTT
cdr3_aa: CATSRDRRQGGPLHF
clone_size: -
v_call: TRBV15
d_call: TRBD1
j_call: TRBJ1-6

cdr3_nt: TGTGCCAGCAGCTTAAAAGGGACAGGGCGCCAAGAGACCCAGTACTTC
cdr3_aa: CASSLKGTGRQETQYF
clone_size: -
v_call: TRBV11-2
d_call: TRBD1
j_call: TRBJ2-5

cdr3_nt: TGTGCCAGTAGTAACCGGGACACTTACACTGAAGCTTTCTTT
cdr3_aa: CASSNRDTYTEAFF
clone_size: -
v_call: TRBV19
d_call: -
j_call: TRBJ1-1

cdr3_nt: TGTGCCAGCTCACTCAGACAGGGTTTGGTTAGAGATACGCAGTATTTT
cdr3_aa: CASSLRQGLVRDTQYF
clone_size: -
v_call: TRBV18
d_call: TRBD1
j_call: TRBJ2-3

cdr3_nt: TGTGCCACCCGAGGGACAGGGCGGGGGGAGACCCAGTACTTC
cdr3_aa: CATRGTGRGETQYF
clone_size: -
v_call: TRBV19
d_call: TRBD1
j_call: TRBJ2-5

cdr3_nt: TGCGCCAGCAGCTTTTTTCGGCAGGGGGCAGTGGGAGCTTTCTTT
cdr3_aa: CASSFFRQGAVGAFF
clone_size: -
v_call: TRBV5-1
d_call: TRBD1
j_call: TRBJ1-1

cdr3_nt: TGTGCCAGCAGCGTAGGGGTAGCGGGTAATGAGCAGTTCTTC
cdr3_aa: CASSVGVAGNEQFF
clone_size: once
v_call: TRBV9
d_call: TRBD2
j_call: TRBJ2-1

cdr3_nt: TGTGCCAGCAGTTTACGGGGTTACAATGAGCAGTTCTTC
cdr3_aa: CASSLRGYNEQFF
clone_size: -
v_call: TRBV12-3/TRBV12-4
d_call: -
j_call: TRBJ2-1

cdr3_nt: TGTGCCACCGCGGCCGCTAGCGGGGGTTCCTACGAGCAGTACTTC
cdr3_aa: CATAAASGGSYEQYF
clone_size: -
v_call: TRBV6-5
d_call: TRBD2
j_call: TRBJ2-7

cdr3_nt: TGTGCCAGCAGCCAAGGCCAACTAGCGGGAAAGGGAGAGACCCAGTACTTC
cdr3_aa: CASSQGQLAGKGETQYF
clone_size: -
v_call: TRBV3-1/TRBV3-2
d_call: TRBD2
j_call: TRBJ2-5

cdr3_nt: TGTGCCAGCATGGGGGGATATTACGAGCAGTACTTC
cdr3_aa: CASMGGYYEQYF
clone_size: -
v_call: TRBV27
d_call: -
j_call: TRBJ2-7

cdr3_nt: TGTGCCAGCAGCCAACAGGTCAATCAGCCCCAGCATTTT
cdr3_aa: CASSQQVNQPQHF
clone_size: few
v_call: TRBV12-3/TRBV12-4
d_call: -
j_call: TRBJ1-5

cdr3_nt: TGTGCCAGCAGCCTAGGGAGCGGCTTCACAGATACGCAGTATTTT
cdr3_aa: CASSLGSGFTDTQYF
clone_size: -
v_call: TRBV7-2
d_call: -
j_call: TRBJ2-3

cdr3_nt: TGTGCCAGCCAATGGGGGGGGACCCAGTACTTC
cdr3_aa: CASQWGGTQYF
clone_size: -
v_call: TRBV27
d_call: TRBD2
j_call: TRBJ2-5